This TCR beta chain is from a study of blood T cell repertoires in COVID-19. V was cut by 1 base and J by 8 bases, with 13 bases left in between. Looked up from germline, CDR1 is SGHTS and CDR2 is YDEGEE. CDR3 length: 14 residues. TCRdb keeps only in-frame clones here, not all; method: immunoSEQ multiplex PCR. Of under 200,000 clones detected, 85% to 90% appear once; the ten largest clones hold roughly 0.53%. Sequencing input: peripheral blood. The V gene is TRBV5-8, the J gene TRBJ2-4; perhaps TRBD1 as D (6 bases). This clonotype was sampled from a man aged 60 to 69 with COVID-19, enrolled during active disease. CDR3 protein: CASSLQAEGDIQYF. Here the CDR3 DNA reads TGTGCCAGCAGCTTGCAGGCCGAGGGGGACATTCAGTACTTC. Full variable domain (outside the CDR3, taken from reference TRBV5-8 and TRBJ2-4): EAGVTQSPTHLIKTRGQQATLRCSPISGHTSVYWYQQALGLGLQFLLWYDEGEERNRGNFPPRFSGRQFPNYSSELNVNALELEDSALYLCASSLQAEGDIQYFGAGTRLSVL.